This T cell receptor (beta chain) was sequenced during a study of response to subunit inactivated influenza vaccine. Whole-study findings and limits: Each seasonal influenza vaccination, the authors suggested, recruits few new T cells.

Worth noting for this clonotype: Its antigen remains unidentified.

Looked up from germline, CDR1 is SGHTA and CDR2 is FQGNSA. The CDR3 spans 15 residues. Trimming shortened V by 4 bases and J by 2 bases, and 15 bases separated the two germline ends. TCRdb redid the calling of the RT-PCR reads with MiXCR, one entry per CDR3 protein. The data hold some 500,000 distinct CDR3 sequences, with 10% to 15% observed a single time. The sequences come from PBMCs from blood, collected 40 to 50 days after vaccination. The receptor's source is a man in his fifties or sixties who received an inactivated influenza vaccine. The V call is TRBV7-2, the J call TRBJ2-7, with D possibly TRBD2 on 7 matching bases. CDR3 sequence reads: CASSYGTGGPYEQYF. CDR3 nucleotide sequence: TGTGCCAGCAGCTATGGTACGGGGGGCCCCTACGAGCAGTACTTC.